What follows are 4 T cell receptor beta chains derived from one specimen sequenced in a study of T cell repertoires in cytomegalovirus infection. TCRdb used MiXCR to reprocess the reads, holding one entry per CDR3 protein. The table lists 200,000 to 300,000 distinct CDR3 sequences, around 15% of them singletons. The sample consisted of PBMCs. The source is a human donor in good health (CMV status not recorded). Some clones in this sample may be carry-over from other donors' samples.

This clonotype came up a few times. The chain is built from TRBV19 and TRBJ2-5; D is perhaps TRBD2 (5 bases). V lost 3 bases and J lost 13, with 18 bases in between. Per germline, CDR1 LNHDA and CDR2 SQIVND (reference sequence). This CDR3 comprises 13 residues. The DNA for the CDR3 is TGTGCCAGTAGTATCCCATCGGGGTTAAAGCGGTACTTC. Protein sequence: CASSIPSGLKRYF.

Many counts were recorded for this clonotype. The J gene is TRBJ2-7, the V gene TRBV29-1; a weak D match, TRBD1 (5 bases). This CDR3 spans 11 amino acids. The V end was cut by 7 bases, the J end by 2 bases, with 9 bases between. Germline loops: CDR1 SQVTM, CDR2 ANQGSEA. CDR3 in DNA: TGCAGCGCTCAGGGTACCTACGAGCAGTACTTC. The encoded protein is CSAQGTYEQYF.

This clonotype was recorded many times. The genes are TRBV11-2 and TRBJ2-7, with D perhaps TRBD1 or TRBD2 (5 bases each). With 1 base removed from V and 2 bases from J, the gap between germline ends came to 12 bases. CDR3 size: 15 residues. The germline gives CDR1 SGHAT, CDR2 FQNNGV. CDR3 residues: CASSLGGTGTYEQYF. CDR3 nucleotide sequence: TGTGCCAGCAGCTTAGGGGGGACGGGAACCTACGAGCAGTACTTC.

The chain uses TRBV6-1 and TRBJ2-2; D gene uncertain. Trimming took 2 bases from V and 1 from J, leaving 17 bases between them. The length of the CDR3 is 18 residues. The germline V gene has CDR1 MNHNS and CDR2 SASEGT. CDR3 coding DNA: TGTGCCAGCAGTGAAAATTGGTACGGAGCCCAGAACACCGGGGAGCTGTTTTTT. Its protein is CASSENWYGAQNTGELFF.